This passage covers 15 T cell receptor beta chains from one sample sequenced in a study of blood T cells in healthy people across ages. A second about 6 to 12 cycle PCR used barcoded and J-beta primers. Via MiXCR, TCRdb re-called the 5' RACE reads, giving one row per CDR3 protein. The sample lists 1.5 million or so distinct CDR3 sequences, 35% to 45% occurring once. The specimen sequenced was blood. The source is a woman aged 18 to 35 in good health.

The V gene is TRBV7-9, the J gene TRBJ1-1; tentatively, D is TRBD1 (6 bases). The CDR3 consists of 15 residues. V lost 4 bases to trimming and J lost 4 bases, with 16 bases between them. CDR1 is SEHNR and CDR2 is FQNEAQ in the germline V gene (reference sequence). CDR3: CASSWPGALSTEAFF. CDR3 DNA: TGTGCCAGCAGCTGGCCGGGGGCGTTGAGCACTGAAGCTTTCTTT.

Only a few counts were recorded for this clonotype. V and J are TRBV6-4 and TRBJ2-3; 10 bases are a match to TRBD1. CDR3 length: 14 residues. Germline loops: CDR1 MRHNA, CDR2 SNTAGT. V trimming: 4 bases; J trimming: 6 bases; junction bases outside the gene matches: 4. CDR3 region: CASSGQGAVDTQYF. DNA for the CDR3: TGTGCCAGCAGTGGACAGGGGGCTGTCGATACGCAGTATTTT.

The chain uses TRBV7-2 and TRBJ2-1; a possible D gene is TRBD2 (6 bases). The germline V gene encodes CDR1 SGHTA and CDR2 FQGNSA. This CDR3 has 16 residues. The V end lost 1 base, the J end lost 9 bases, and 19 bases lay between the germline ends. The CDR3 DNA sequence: TGTGCCAGCAGCTTAGTGACACTAGCCAGAGGGAGTGAGCAGTTCTTC. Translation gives CASSLVTLARGSEQFF.

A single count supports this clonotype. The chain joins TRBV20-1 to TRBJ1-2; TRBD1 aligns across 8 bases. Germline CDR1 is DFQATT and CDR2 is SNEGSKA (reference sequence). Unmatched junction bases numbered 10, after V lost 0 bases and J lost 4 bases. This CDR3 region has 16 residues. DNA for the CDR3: TGCAGTGCTAGAGACTACCGAGACAGGGGCCCCTATGGCTACACCTTC. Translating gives CSARDYRDRGPYGYTF.

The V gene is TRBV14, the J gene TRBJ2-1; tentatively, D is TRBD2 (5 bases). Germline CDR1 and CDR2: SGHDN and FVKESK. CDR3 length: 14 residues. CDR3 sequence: CPKCLGRRDNEQFF. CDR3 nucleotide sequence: TGTCCGAAATGCCTGGGCCGGCGGGACAATGAGCAGTTCTTC. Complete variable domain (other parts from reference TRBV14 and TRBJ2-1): EAGVTQFPSHSVIEKGQTVTLRCDPISGHDNLYWYRRVMGKEIKFLLHFVKESKQDESGMPNNRFLAERTGGTYSTLKVQPAELEDSGVYFCPKCLGRRDNEQFFGPGTRLTVL.

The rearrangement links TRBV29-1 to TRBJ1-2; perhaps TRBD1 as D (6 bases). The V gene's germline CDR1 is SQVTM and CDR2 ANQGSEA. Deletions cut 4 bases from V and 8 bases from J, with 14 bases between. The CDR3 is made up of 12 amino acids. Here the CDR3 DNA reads TGCAGCGTTGTGGCAGGGGAACCGGGCTACACCTTC. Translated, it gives CSVVAGEPGYTF.

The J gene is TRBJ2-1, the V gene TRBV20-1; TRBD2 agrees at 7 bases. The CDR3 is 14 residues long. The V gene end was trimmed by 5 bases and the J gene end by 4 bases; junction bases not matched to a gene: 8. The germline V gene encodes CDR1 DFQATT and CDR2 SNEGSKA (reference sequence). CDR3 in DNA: TGCAGTGCTTGGTCAGGGACTACATACAATGAGCAGTTCTTC. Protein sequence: CSAWSGTTYNEQFF.

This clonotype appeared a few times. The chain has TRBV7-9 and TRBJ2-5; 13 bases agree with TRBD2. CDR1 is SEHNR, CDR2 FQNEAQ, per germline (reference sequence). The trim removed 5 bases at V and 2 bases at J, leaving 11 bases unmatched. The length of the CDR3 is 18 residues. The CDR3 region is CASSLSIGTSGDQETQYF. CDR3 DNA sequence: TGTGCCAGCAGCCTATCGATAGGGACTAGCGGGGATCAAGAGACCCAGTACTTC.

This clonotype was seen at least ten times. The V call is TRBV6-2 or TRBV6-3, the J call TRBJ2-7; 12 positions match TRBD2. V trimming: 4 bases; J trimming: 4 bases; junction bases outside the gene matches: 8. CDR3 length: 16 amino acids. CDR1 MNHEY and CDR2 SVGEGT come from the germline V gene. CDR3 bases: TGTGCCAGCAGTTCGCGACTAGCGGGAGCAAGTTACGAGCAGTACTTC. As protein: CASSSRLAGASYEQYF.

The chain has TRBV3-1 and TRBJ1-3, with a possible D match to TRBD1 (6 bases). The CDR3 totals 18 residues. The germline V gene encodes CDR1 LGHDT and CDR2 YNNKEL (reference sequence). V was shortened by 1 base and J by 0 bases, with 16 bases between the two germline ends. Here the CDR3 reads CASSQGHGTPSSGNTIYF. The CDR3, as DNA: TGTGCCAGCAGCCAAGGGCATGGGACACCGAGCTCTGGAAACACCATATATTTT.

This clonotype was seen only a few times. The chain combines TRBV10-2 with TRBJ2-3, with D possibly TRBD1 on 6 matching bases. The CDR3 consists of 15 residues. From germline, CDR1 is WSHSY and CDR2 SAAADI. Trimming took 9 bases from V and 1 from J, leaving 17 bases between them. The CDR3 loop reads CASRQWGPGTDTQYF. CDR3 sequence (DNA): TGCGCCAGTAGACAATGGGGGCCCGGCACAGATACGCAGTATTTT.

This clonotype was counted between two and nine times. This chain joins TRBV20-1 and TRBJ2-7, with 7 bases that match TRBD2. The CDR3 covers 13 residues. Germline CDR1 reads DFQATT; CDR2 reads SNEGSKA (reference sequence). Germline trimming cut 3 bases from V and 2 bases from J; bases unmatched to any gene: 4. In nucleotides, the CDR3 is TGCAGTGCTAGCGCGGGAGCCCCCTACGAGCAGTACTTC. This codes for CSASAGAPYEQYF.

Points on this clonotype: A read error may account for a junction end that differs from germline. CDR3 coding DNA: TGTGCCAGCAGCCAGTCAGGAAATTATGGCCACACCTTC. This codes for CASSQSGNYGHTF. This rearrangement joins TRBV12-3 or TRBV12-4 to TRBJ1-2, with D unresolved. There are 13 residues in the CDR3.

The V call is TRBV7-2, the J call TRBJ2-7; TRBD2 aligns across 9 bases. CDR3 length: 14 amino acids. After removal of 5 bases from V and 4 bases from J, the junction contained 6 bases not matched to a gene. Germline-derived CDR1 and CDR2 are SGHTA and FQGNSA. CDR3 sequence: CASSKSGRNYEQYF. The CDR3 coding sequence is TGTGCCAGCAGCAAGAGCGGGAGGAATTACGAGCAGTACTTC.

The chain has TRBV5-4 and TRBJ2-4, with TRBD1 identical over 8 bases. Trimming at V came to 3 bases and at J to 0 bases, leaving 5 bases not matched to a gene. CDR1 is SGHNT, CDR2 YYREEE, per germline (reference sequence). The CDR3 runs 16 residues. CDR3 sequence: CASSSRGQEAKNIQYF. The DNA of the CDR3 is TGTGCCAGCAGCTCCAGGGGGCAGGAAGCCAAAAACATTCAGTACTTC.